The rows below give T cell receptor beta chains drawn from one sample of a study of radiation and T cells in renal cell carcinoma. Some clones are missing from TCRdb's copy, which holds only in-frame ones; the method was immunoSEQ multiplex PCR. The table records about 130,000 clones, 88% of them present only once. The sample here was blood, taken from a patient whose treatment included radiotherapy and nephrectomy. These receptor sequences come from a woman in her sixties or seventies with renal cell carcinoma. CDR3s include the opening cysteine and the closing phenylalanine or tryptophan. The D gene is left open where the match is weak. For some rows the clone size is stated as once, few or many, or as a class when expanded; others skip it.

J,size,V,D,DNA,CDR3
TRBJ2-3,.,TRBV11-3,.,TGTGCCAGCAGCCCGGGACGGGGAGCATCAGATACGCAGTATTTT,CASSPGRGASDTQYF
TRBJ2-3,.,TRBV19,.,TGTGCCAGTAGTATAGATGGAGCGAGGGGCACAGATACGCAGTATTTT,CASSIDGARGTDTQYF
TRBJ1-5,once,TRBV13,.,TGTGCCAGCAGCTTGGGGGGTGGCAATCAGCCCCAGCATTTT,CASSLGGGNQPQHF
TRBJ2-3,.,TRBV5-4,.,TGTGCCAGCAGCTGGGGGCGAACCACAGATACGCAGTATTTT,CASSWGRTTDTQYF
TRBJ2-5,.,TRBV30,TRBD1,TGTGCCTGGAGTGTAGGGACAGGGGTTTTTTCCGTATCGTGGGAGACCCAGTACTTC,CAWSVGTGVFSVSWETQYF
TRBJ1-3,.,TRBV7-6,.,TGTGCCAGCAGCTTCTTCGCAGGGCTCGAGGCTGGAAACACCATATATTTT,CASSFFAGLEAGNTIYF
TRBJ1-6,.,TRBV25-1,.,TGTGCCAGCAGTGAATCGGTTCCATATAATTCACCCCTCCACTTT,CASSESVPYNSPLHF
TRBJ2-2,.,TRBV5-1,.,TGCGCCAGCAGCTTGGATCACAGAAACACCGGGGAGCTGTTTTTT,CASSLDHRNTGELFF
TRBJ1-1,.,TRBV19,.,TGTGCCCCGAAATACGATAACACTGAAGCTTTCTTT,CAPKYDNTEAFF
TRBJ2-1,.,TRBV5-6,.,TGTGCCAGCAGCTTGTCCGGGGTAGGTGAGCAGTTCTTC,CASSLSGVGEQFF
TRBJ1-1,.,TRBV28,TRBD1,TGTGCCAGCAGTGGACAGGCGGCAGAAGCTTTCTTT,CASSGQAAEAFF
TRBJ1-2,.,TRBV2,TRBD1,TGTGCCAGCAGTGGGACCGGACAGGGGATCTATGGCTACACCTTC,CASSGTGQGIYGYTF
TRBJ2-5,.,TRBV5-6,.,TGTGCCAGCAGCTTGCCAGGGCGGGAGACCCAGTACTTC,CASSLPGRETQYF
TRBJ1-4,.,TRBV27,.,TGTGCCAGCAGTTTATCAGGACTGGGAGAAAAACTGTTTTTT,CASSLSGLGEKLFF
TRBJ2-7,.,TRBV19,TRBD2,TGTGCCAGTAGTATATACCCGACTAGCGCCTACTCCTACGAGCAGTACTTC,CASSIYPTSAYSYEQYF
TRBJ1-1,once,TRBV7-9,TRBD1,TGTGCCAGCAGCTTAGAAACAGGGGGGTTCACTGAAGCTTTCTTT,CASSLETGGFTEAFF
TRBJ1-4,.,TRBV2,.,TGTGCCAGCAGGATCTCCCTAGGGACTAATGAAAAACTGTTTTTT,CASRISLGTNEKLFF
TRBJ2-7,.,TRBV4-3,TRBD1,TGCGCCAGCAGCCAAGCACAGGGGAAATTCTACGAGCAGTACTTC,CASSQAQGKFYEQYF
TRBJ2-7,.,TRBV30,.,TGTGCCTGGAGTGTGGGCCCCCTCGAGCAGTACTTC,CAWSVGPLEQYF
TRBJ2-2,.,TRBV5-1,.,TGCGCCAGCAGCTTGACGGGGGGCGGCACCGGGGAGCTGTTTTTT,CASSLTGGGTGELFF
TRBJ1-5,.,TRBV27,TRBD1,TGTGCCAGCAGCCGGGACAGGGGCAATCAGCCCCAGCATTTT,CASSRDRGNQPQHF
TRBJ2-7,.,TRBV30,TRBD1,TGTGCCGGGACAGGGGGCTACGAGCAGTACTTC,CAGTGGYEQYF
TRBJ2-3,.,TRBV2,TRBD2,TGTGCCAGCAGGACTAGCGGGGGACCCACAGATACGCAGTATTTT,CASRTSGGPTDTQYF
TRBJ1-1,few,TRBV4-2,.,TGTGCCAGCAGCCAGGATTGGGTTACTGAAGCTTTCTTT,CASSQDWVTEAFF
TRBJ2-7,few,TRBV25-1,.,TGTGCCAGCAGTGGGGGACGGGAGCAGTACTTC,CASSGGREQYF
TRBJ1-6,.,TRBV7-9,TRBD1,TGTGCCAGCAGCTTAGGACAGGGAAGCAATTCACCCCTCCACTTT,CASSLGQGSNSPLHF
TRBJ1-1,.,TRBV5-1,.,TGCGCCAGCAGCTTGGCGGGGGGAAACACTGAAGCTTTCTTT,CASSLAGGNTEAFF
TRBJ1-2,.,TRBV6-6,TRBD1,TGTGCCAGCAGTCGCCCCGACAGGGCGGAATACGGCTACACCTTC,CASSRPDRAEYGYTF
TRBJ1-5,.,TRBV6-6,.,TGTGCCAGCACCGGTGGTAACCCCCAGCATTTT,CASTGGNPQHF
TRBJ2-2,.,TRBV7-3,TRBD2,TGTGCCAGCAGCCCGGGGGGGCGGAACACCGGGGAGCTGTTTTTT,CASSPGGRNTGELFF
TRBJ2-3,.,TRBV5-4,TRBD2,TGTGCCAGCAGCCGGCCACTAGCGGGGGGACCTTTGGATACGCAGTATTTT,CASSRPLAGGPLDTQYF